Listed here are 30 T cell receptor beta chains from one sample, sequenced in a study of blood T cell repertoires in COVID-19. Sequenced by immunoSEQ multiplex PCR; TCRdb stores in-frame clones only, minus some. Seen here are 300,000 to 450,000 clones, 85% to 90% observed once, and the top ten hold roughly 3.1%. The sample was peripheral blood. All receptors come from a human donor in a cohort sampled during active COVID-19.

The chain employs TRBV10-3 and TRBJ2-2, with 10 bases aligning to TRBD2. Germline values: CDR1 ENHRY, CDR2 SYGVKD. The CDR3 is 18 amino acids. V lost 7 bases and J lost 6; bases outside the gene matches: 17. CDR3 DNA: TGTGCCATCAAACCTCGGGGGCTAGCGGGAGCCGGGGCCGGGGAGCTGTTTTTT. This gives the protein CAIKPRGLAGAGAGELFF.

This sequence joins TRBV7-8 and TRBJ1-2; TRBD1 agrees at 7 bases. The CDR3 sequence is 15 residues long. Unmatched junction bases numbered 6, after V lost 1 base and J lost 4 bases. CDR1 and CDR2 from the germline V gene are SGHVS and FQNEAQ. Here the CDR3 reads CASSLERGPGYGYTF. The CDR3 nucleotides are TGTGCCAGCAGCTTAGAGAGGGGGCCGGGCTATGGCTACACCTTC.

The chain has TRBV7-9 and TRBJ1-3; the D gene is possibly TRBD1 (6 bases). Looked up from germline, CDR1 is SEHNR and CDR2 is FQNEAQ (reference sequence). The V end was cut by 2 bases, the J end by 4 bases, with 9 bases between. The length of the CDR3 is 14 residues. The CDR3 DNA follows: TGTGCCAGCAGCTTACAGGGGACGGGAAACACCATATATTTT. Protein product: CASSLQGTGNTIYF.

The rearrangement links TRBV10-1 to TRBJ1-1; 7 bases are shared with TRBD1. The CDR3 runs to 13 residues. The germline V gene encodes CDR1 WNHNN and CDR2 SYGVQD (reference sequence). V dropped 6 bases and J dropped 2; count of bases not matched to a gene: 3. The CDR3 region is CASSRDSNTEAFF. DNA of the CDR3: TGCGCCAGCAGCCGGGACAGTAACACTGAAGCTTTCTTT.

The chain combines TRBV29-1 with TRBJ1-2; 8 nucleotides line up with TRBD1. V lost 8 bases and J lost 3; bases outside the gene matches: 8. CDR1 and CDR2 from the germline V gene are SQVTM and ANQGSEA. The CDR3 has 13 amino acids. CDR3 region: CSTNGQGDYGYTF. CDR3 coding DNA: TGCAGCACCAACGGACAGGGCGACTATGGCTACACCTTC.

Worth noting for this clone: Mismatch with germline at one junction end may stem from a read error. The gene calls are TRBV6-1 and TRBJ2-2, with TRBD2 identical over 7 bases. CDR3 length equals 15 residues. Germline V CDR1 and CDR2: MNHNS, SASEGT. As DNA, the CDR3 is TGTGCCAACAGTCAAAGCGGGACTAACACCGGGGAGCTGTTTTTT. It yields the protein CANSQSGTNTGELFF.

The genes are TRBV24-1 and TRBJ2-2, with TRBD2 identical over 9 bases. J gave up 0 bases and V 1 base, and 2 bases lay outside the gene matches. This CDR3 contains 17 residues. Germline V gives CDR1 KGHDR, CDR2 SFDVKD. The CDR3 coding sequence is TGTGCCACCAGTGATTTAGGCGGGAGGGCGAACACCGGGGAGCTGTTTTTT. Its protein is CATSDLGGRANTGELFF.

The chain joins TRBV27 to TRBJ2-7, with a possible D match to TRBD2 (7 bases). Germline V gene data show CDR1 as MNHEY and CDR2 as SMNVEV (reference sequence). V lost 2 bases, J lost 3 bases, and 11 bases lay in between. The CDR3 has 14 residues. As DNA, the CDR3 is TGTGCCAGCAGTTTAGGGGGGGCTGACTACGAGCAGTACTTC. It specifies CASSLGGADYEQYF.

The chain couples TRBV30 to TRBJ1-1, with 7 bases fitting TRBD1. The trim removed 3 bases at V and 5 bases at J, leaving 6 bases unmatched. CDR3 size: 13 residues. Germline CDR1 is GTSNPN and CDR2 is SVGIG (reference sequence). This CDR3 reads CAWRRTGMTEAFF. The CDR3 nucleotides are TGTGCCTGGAGACGGACAGGTATGACTGAAGCTTTCTTT.

V gene TRBV19 combines with J gene TRBJ2-1; 8 positions match TRBD2. V shed 6 bases, J shed 0 bases, and the junction held 4 bases outside the gene matches. Per germline, CDR1 LNHDA and CDR2 SQIVND (reference sequence). The CDR3 spans 15 residues. The CDR3 loop is CASRVAGSSYNEQFF. For the CDR3, the DNA is TGTGCCAGTAGGGTAGCGGGAAGCTCCTACAATGAGCAGTTCTTC.

The CDR3 is CASTLGRDTEAFF. Written as DNA, the CDR3 is TGTGCCAGCACCCTGGGGAGGGACACTGAAGCTTTCTTT. This chain uses TRBV12-3 or TRBV12-4 with TRBJ1-1; D uncertain. The CDR3 has 13 residues. Between the trimmed V and J ends, which lost 7 bases and 3 bases, there was a span of 12 bases.

The DNA for the CDR3 is TGCGCCAGCAACCCGGACGCGGGAGATACGCAGTATTTT. Translating it yields CASNPDAGDTQYF. The J gene is TRBJ2-3, the V gene TRBV5-1, with D tentatively TRBD2 (5 bases). This CDR3 has 13 residues. Trimming stripped 6 bases from V and 5 bases from J, with 13 bases between. Germline lookup yields CDR1 SGHRS and CDR2 YFSETQ.

The rearrangement links TRBV11-2 to TRBJ2-5, with 8 positions matching TRBD2. Germline lookup yields CDR1 SGHAT and CDR2 FQNNGV. With 3 bases clipped from V and 6 bases from J, the junction kept 9 bases outside the gene matches. The CDR3 spans 15 residues. CDR3 nucleotide sequence: TGTGCCAGCAGCTTGAGGGCGGGGGGTGAGAAGACCCAGTACTTC. Translated: CASSLRAGGEKTQYF.

This clone was counted at least ten times. The chain is built from TRBV7-3 and TRBJ1-2; a possible D gene is TRBD1 (5 bases). Trimming cost V 0 bases and J 6 bases, with 11 bases left between them. Germline V gene lookup returns CDR1 SGHTA and CDR2 FQGTGA. CDR3 size: 14 residues. Written as DNA, the CDR3 is TGTGCCAGCAGCTTAACGGCAGGGAAGGATGGCTACACCTTC. Its translation: CASSLTAGKDGYTF.

The chain recombines TRBV20-1 with TRBJ2-7; 10 nucleotides line up with TRBD2. Germline CDR1 and CDR2: DFQATT and SNEGSKA (reference sequence). V shed 3 bases, J shed 1 base, and the junction held 6 bases outside the gene matches. The CDR3 loop spans 15 amino acids. The DNA for the CDR3 is TGCAGTGCTAGTCATCCTAGCGGGAGATCCTACGAGCAGTACTTC. This gives the protein CSASHPSGRSYEQYF.

The chain is built from TRBV18 and TRBJ1-2, with 12 bases aligning to TRBD1. V lost 2 bases and J lost 8; bases outside the gene matches: 0. Germline CDR1 reads KGHSH; CDR2 reads LQKENI. The CDR3 loop spans 13 amino acids. CDR3 region: CASSPGTGGGYTF. CDR3 bases: TGTGCCAGCTCACCAGGGACAGGGGGCGGCTACACCTTC.

The chain has TRBV19 and TRBJ2-2; TRBD2 might be the D (5 bases). The V end was cut by 1 base, the J end by 6 bases, with 24 bases between. The CDR3 has 19 amino acids. In germline, CDR1 is LNHDA, CDR2 SQIVND (reference sequence). CDR3 loop: CASSIGRGWTRNPPGELFF. In DNA form, the CDR3 reads TGTGCCAGTAGTATAGGCCGGGGTTGGACCCGAAACCCTCCCGGGGAGCTGTTTTTT.

Only one count was recorded for this clone. The chain couples TRBV18 to TRBJ2-5, with a tentative D call TRBD1 (5 bases). The CDR3 covers 13 residues. In germline, CDR1 is KGHSH, CDR2 LQKENI. Between the trimmed V and J ends, which lost 2 bases and 5 bases, there was a span of 9 bases. The CDR3 sequence: CASSPDSHETQYF. The CDR3 DNA follows: TGTGCCAGCTCACCAGACAGTCACGAGACCCAGTACTTC.

This chain connects TRBV11-2 to TRBJ2-3, with 11 bases that match TRBD2. Germline CDR1 SGHAT, CDR2 FQNNGV. J lost 1 base, V lost 1 base, and 7 bases had no gene match. This CDR3 is built from 18 residues. The CDR3 DNA reads TGTGCCAGCAGCTTAGCCTTAGCGGGAGGGCCGGGCACAGATACGCAGTATTTT. It encodes CASSLALAGGPGTDTQYF.

In this sample, this clone turned up once. The chain joins TRBV2 to TRBJ1-1; 7 bases match TRBD1. The V segment lost 6 bases and the J segment 2 bases; nucleotides outside the gene matches: 9. CDR1 is SNHLY and CDR2 is FYNNEI in the germline V gene. The CDR3 has 15 residues. This CDR3 reads CASRRWDSLNTEAFF. DNA for the CDR3: TGTGCCAGCAGGCGTTGGGACAGCTTAAACACTGAAGCTTTCTTT.

Worth noting for this clone: Other DNA sequences from this sample encode an identical CDR3 as well. J is TRBJ1-2 and V is TRBV12-3 or TRBV12-4; D perhaps matches TRBD1 (5 bases). V lost 4 bases and J 7 bases, leaving 13 bases between the germline ends. This CDR3 contains 13 residues. CDR3 sequence: CASSSGRVGGYTF. The CDR3 DNA reads as TGTGCCAGCAGTTCCGGCAGGGTCGGTGGCTACACCTTC.

The rearrangement joins TRBV5-1 to TRBJ2-1, with 14 bases lining up with TRBD2. V lost 0 bases and J lost 9; bases outside the gene matches: 5. CDR3 length: 16 residues. Germline CDR1 SGHRS, CDR2 YFSETQ. CDR3: CASSLEGTSGGPEQFF. The CDR3, as DNA: TGCGCCAGCAGCTTGGAAGGGACTAGCGGGGGTCCTGAGCAGTTCTTC.

The J gene is TRBJ2-1, the V gene TRBV7-3; a weak D match, TRBD2 (5 bases). V lost 5 bases to trimming and J lost 8 bases, with 16 bases between them. Germline loops: CDR1 SGHTA, CDR2 FQGTGA. The CDR3 loop spans 14 amino acids. CDR3 loop: CASSPQGWGDEQFF. The CDR3 nucleotides are TGTGCCAGCAGCCCCCAAGGGTGGGGAGATGAGCAGTTCTTC.

This clone was counted only a few times. The rearrangement links TRBV19 to TRBJ2-2, with a possible D match to TRBD2 (5 bases). CDR3 length: 16 residues. V was shortened by 4 bases and J by 0 bases, with 12 bases between the two germline ends. Per germline, CDR1 LNHDA and CDR2 SQIVND (reference sequence). DNA for the CDR3: TGTGCCAGTAGTACCCCCGGAGCGGCGAACACCGGGGAGCTGTTTTTT. Its protein product is CASSTPGAANTGELFF.

This clone was picked up a small number of times. The rearrangement joins TRBV28 to TRBJ1-5, with D possibly TRBD1 on 5 matching bases. The V gene lost 3 bases and the J gene lost 7 bases, with 13 bases spanning the gap. Germline assignment: CDR1 MDHEN and CDR2 SYDVKM. The CDR3 is 14 residues long. The chain's CDR3 is CASSFEWQGQPQHF. The CDR3 nucleotides are TGTGCCAGCAGTTTTGAATGGCAGGGACAGCCCCAGCATTTT.

As regards this clone: Sequence at one end of the junction differs from germline and may be a read error. The V call is TRBV10-3, the J call TRBJ2-5; 7 bases fit TRBD2. Germline V gene sequence: CDR1 ENHRY, CDR2 SYGVKD. CDR3 length: 13 amino acids. The CDR3 DNA reads TGTGCCGTCAGTCGGACTAGTCAAGAGACCCAGTACTTC. Translation: CAVSRTSQETQYF.

V and J are TRBV7-9 and TRBJ2-7; D uncertain. The V end lost 4 bases, the J end lost 0 bases, and 10 bases lay between the germline ends. Germline values: CDR1 SEHNR, CDR2 FQNEAQ (reference sequence). CDR3 length: 14 residues. The CDR3 nucleotides read TGTGCCAGCAGCTCCTCTCCGAGCTCCTACGAGCAGTACTTC. Its protein is CASSSSPSSYEQYF.

This chain connects TRBV29-1 to TRBJ2-7; TRBD1 aligns across 7 bases. Per germline, CDR1 SQVTM and CDR2 ANQGSEA. J lost 2 bases, V lost 6 bases, and 10 bases had no gene match. CDR3 length equals 14 residues. CDR3 sequence: CSVRGLAKTYEQYF. The CDR3, as DNA: TGCAGCGTGAGGGGGCTAGCTAAAACCTACGAGCAGTACTTC.

V usage is TRBV7-2 and J usage is TRBJ1-6, with 9 nucleotides matching TRBD1. J was trimmed by 9 bases and V by 1 base; bases with no gene match: 4. The CDR3 contains 15 residues. Germline V gene sequence: CDR1 SGHTA, CDR2 FQGNSA. The CDR3 bases are TGTGCCAGCAGCTTAGGCCTGGGACAGGGTTCACCCCTCCACTTT. Its translation: CASSLGLGQGSPLHF. Variable domain in full (rest from reference TRBV7-2 and TRBJ1-6): GAGVSQSPSNKVTEKGKDVELRCDPISGHTALYWYRQSLGQGLEFLIYFQGNSAPDKSGLPSDRFSAERTGGSVSTLTIQRTQQEDSAVYLCASSLGLGQGSPLHFGNGTRLTVT.

The chain links TRBV5-8 to TRBJ2-2; D gene uncertain. The CDR3 has 13 amino acids. The V gene's germline CDR1 is SGHTS and CDR2 YDEGEE. The V gene lost 1 base and the J gene lost 6 bases, with 7 bases spanning the gap. This CDR3 is CASSLTRAGELFF. For the CDR3, the DNA is TGTGCCAGCAGCTTGACTCGGGCCGGGGAGCTGTTTTTT.